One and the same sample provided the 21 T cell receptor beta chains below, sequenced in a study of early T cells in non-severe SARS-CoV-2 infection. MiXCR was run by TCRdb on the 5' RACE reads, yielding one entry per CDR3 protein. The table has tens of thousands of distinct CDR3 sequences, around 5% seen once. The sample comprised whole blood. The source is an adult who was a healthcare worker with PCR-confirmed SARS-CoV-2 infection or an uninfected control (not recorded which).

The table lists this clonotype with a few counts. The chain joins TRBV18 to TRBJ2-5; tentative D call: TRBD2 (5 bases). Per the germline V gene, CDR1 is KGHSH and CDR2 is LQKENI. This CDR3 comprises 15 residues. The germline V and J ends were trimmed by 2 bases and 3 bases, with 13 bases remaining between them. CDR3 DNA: TGTGCCAGCTCACCAAGACTACAGTTAAAAGAGACCCAGTACTTC. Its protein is CASSPRLQLKETQYF.

The CDR3 sequence is CATRGAEKTAYNEQFF. In DNA, the CDR3 is TGTGCCACCCGCGGAGCGGAAAAGACGGCCTACAATGAGCAGTTCTTC. This chain uses TRBV6-2 or TRBV6-3 with TRBJ2-1; D is perhaps TRBD2 (5 bases). Trimming removed 10 bases at V and 2 bases at J, with 21 bases between. Germline V gives CDR1 MNHEY, CDR2 SVGEGT. The CDR3 has 16 amino acids.

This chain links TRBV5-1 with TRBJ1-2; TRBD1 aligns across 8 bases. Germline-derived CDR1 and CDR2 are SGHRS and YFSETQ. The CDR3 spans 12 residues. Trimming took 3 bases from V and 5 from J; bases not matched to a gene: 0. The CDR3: CASSWTGYGYTF. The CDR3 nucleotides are TGCGCCAGCAGCTGGACAGGGTATGGCTACACCTTC. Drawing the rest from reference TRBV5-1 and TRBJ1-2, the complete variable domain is KAGVTQTPRYLIKTRGQQVTLSCSPISGHRSVSWYQQTPGQGLQFLFEYFSETQRNKGNFPGRFSGRQFSNSRSEMNVSTLELGDSALYLCASSWTGYGYTFGSGTRLTVV.

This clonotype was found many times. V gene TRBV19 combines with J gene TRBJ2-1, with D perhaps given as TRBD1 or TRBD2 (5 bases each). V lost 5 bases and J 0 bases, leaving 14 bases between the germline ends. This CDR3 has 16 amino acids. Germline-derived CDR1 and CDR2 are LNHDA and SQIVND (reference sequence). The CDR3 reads CASSPTGGFSYNEQFF. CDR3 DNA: TGTGCCAGTAGTCCGACTGGGGGATTCTCCTACAATGAGCAGTTCTTC.

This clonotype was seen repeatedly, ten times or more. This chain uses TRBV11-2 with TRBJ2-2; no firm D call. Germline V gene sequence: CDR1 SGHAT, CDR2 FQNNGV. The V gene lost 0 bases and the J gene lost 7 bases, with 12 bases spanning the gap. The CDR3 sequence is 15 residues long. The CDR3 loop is CASSLELTKGGELFF. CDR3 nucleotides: TGTGCCAGCAGCTTAGAGCTCACCAAGGGCGGGGAGCTGTTTTTT.

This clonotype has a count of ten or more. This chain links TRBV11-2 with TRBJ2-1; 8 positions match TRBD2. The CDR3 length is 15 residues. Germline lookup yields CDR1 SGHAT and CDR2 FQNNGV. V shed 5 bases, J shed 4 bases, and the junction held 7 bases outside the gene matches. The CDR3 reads CASSRFAGGYNEQFF. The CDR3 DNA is TGTGCCAGCAGCAGGTTTGCGGGGGGTTACAATGAGCAGTTCTTC.

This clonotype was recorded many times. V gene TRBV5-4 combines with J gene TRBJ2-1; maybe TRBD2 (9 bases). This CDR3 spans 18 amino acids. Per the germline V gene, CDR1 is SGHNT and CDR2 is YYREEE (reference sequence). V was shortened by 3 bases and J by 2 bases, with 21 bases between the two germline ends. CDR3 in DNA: TGTGCCAGCAGCTCCGACAGGGGAATAGCGGGAGCCTACAATGAGCAGTTCTTC. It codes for CASSSDRGIAGAYNEQFF.

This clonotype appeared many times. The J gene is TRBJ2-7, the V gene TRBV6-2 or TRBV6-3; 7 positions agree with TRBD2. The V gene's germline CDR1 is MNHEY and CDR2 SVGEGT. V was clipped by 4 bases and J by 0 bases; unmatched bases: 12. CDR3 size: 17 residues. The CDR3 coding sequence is TGTGCCAGCAGTTTAGGGGCTAGCGGTTTTATCTCCTACGAGCAGTACTTC. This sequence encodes CASSLGASGFISYEQYF.

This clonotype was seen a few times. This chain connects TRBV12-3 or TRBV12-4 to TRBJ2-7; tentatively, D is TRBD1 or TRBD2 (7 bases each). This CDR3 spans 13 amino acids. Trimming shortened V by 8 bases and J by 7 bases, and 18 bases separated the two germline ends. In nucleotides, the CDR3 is TGTGCCAGCCGACCGGCCAGGGGGGGAGAGCAGTACTTC. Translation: CASRPARGGEQYF.

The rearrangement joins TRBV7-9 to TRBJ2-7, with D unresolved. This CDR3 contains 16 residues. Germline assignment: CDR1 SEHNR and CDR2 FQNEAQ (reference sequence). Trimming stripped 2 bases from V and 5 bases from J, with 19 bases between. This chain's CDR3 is CASSLRTRPLTNEQYF. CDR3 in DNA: TGTGCCAGCAGCTTAAGAACCCGTCCACTGACCAACGAGCAGTACTTC.

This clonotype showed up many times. CDR3 in amino acids: CASSYKGTNEQFF. The CDR3 DNA is TGTGCCAGCAGCTATAAGGGGACCAATGAGCAGTTCTTC. V is TRBV11-2 and J is TRBJ2-1; possibly TRBD1 or TRBD2 for D (5 bases each). CDR1 is SGHAT and CDR2 is FQNNGV in the germline V gene. The length of the CDR3 is 13 residues. V lost 4 bases and J 6 bases, leaving 10 bases between the germline ends.

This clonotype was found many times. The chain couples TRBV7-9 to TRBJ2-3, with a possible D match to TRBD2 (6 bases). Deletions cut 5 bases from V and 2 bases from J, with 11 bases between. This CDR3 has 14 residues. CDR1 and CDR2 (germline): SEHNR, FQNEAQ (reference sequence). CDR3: CASSPRGNTDTQYF. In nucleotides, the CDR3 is TGTGCCAGCAGCCCCCGGGGGAACACAGATACGCAGTATTTT.

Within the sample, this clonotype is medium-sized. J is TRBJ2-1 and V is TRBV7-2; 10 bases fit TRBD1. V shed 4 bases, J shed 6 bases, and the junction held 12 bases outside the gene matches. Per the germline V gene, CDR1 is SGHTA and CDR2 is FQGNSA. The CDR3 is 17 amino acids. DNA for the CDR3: TGTGCCAGCAGCTACGGGGGAAGCGGACAGGGGGGCAATGAGCAGTTCTTC. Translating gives CASSYGGSGQGGNEQFF. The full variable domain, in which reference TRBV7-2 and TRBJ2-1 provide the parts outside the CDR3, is GAGVSQSPSNKVTEKGKDVELRCDPISGHTALYWYRQSLGQGLEFLIYFQGNSAPDKSGLPSDRFSAERTGGSVSTLTIQRTQQEDSAVYLCASSYGGSGQGGNEQFFGPGTRLTVL.

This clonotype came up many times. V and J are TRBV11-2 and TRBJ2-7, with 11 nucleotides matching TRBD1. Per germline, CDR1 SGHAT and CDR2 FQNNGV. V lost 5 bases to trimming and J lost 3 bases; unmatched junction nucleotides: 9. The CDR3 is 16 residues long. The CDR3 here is CASSRRDRGTHYEQYF. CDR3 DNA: TGTGCCAGCAGCCGCCGGGACAGGGGGACCCACTACGAGCAGTACTTC.

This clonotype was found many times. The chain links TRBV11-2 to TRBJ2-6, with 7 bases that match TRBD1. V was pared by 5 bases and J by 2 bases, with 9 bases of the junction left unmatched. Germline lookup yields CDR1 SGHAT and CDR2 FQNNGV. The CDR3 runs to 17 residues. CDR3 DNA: TGTGCCAGCAGCCACCTGATCCAGGGGGCTGGGGCCAACGTCCTGACTTTC. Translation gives CASSHLIQGAGANVLTF.

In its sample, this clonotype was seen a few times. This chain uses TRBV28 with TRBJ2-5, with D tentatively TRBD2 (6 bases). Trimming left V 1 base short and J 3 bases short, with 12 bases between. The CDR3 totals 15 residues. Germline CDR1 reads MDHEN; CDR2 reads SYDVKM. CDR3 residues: CASSLYSAGKETQYF. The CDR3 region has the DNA TGTGCCAGCAGTTTATATAGCGCGGGGAAAGAGACCCAGTACTTC.

CDR3 sequence (DNA): TGTGCCAGCAGTGGAGAGTCCAAAGAGACCCAGTACTTC. It translates to CASSGESKETQYF. The chain joins TRBV2 to TRBJ2-5; no definite D call. The germline V gene has CDR1 SNHLY and CDR2 FYNNEI. Between the trimmed V and J ends, which lost 4 bases and 3 bases, there was a span of 9 bases. The CDR3 loop spans 13 amino acids.

The CDR3 loop reads CSAPDGGNQPQHF. As DNA, the CDR3 is TGCAGTGCCCCTGATGGGGGGAATCAGCCCCAGCATTTT. The chain couples TRBV20-1 to TRBJ1-5, with D possibly being TRBD1 (5 bases). The V end was cut by 6 bases, the J end by 4 bases, with 13 bases between. Germline CDR1 and CDR2: DFQATT and SNEGSKA (reference sequence). The CDR3 spans 13 residues.

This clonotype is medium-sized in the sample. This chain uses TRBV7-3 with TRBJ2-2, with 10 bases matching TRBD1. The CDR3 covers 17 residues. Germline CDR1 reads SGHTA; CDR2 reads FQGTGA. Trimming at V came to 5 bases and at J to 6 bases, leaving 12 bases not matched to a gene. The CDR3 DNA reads TGTGCCAGCAGCCCACAACAGCCCGGACAGGGGGCCGGGGAGCTGTTTTTT. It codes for CASSPQQPGQGAGELFF.

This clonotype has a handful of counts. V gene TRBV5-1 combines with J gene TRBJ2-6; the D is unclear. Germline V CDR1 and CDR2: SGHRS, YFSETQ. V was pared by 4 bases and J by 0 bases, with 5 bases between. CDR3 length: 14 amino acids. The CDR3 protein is CASSQDSGANVLTF. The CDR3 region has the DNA TGCGCCAGCAGCCAAGACTCTGGGGCCAACGTCCTGACTTTC.

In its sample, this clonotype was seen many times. As DNA, the CDR3 is TGTGCCAGCAGCTTAGGGACGGCCGGGCGGGGTTTCCCCGCTTACAATGAGCAGTTCTTC. It yields the protein CASSLGTAGRGFPAYNEQFF. V usage is TRBV7-9 and J usage is TRBJ2-1; a possible D gene is TRBD2 (6 bases). The CDR3 is 20 residues long. CDR1 is SEHNR, CDR2 FQNEAQ, per germline (reference sequence). V was clipped by 1 base and J by 4 bases, with 26 bases between them.